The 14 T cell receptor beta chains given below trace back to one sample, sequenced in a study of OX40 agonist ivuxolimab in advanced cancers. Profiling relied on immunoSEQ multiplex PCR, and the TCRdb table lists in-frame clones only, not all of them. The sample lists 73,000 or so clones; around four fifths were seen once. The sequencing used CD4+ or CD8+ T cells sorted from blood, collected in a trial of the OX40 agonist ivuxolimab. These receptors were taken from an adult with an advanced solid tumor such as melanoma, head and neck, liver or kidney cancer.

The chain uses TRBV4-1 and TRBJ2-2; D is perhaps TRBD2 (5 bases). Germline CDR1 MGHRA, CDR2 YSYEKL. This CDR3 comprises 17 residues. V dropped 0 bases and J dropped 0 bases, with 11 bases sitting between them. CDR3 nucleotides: TGCGCCAGCAGCCAAGATAGCGCAGCTGCGAACACCGGGGAGCTGTTTTTT. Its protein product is CASSQDSAAANTGELFF.

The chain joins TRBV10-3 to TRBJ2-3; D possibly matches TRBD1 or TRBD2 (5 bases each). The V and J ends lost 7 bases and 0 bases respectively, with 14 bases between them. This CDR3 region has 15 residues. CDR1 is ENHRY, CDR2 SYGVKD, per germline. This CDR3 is CAITTRDGSTDTQYF. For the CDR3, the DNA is TGTGCCATCACTACCCGGGACGGCAGCACAGATACGCAGTATTTT.

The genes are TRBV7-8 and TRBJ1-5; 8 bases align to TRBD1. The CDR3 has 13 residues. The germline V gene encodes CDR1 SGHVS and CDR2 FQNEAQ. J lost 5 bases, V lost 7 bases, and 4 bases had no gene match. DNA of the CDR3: TGTGCCAGCAACCCGGGACAGGATCAGCCCCAGCATTTT. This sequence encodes CASNPGQDQPQHF.

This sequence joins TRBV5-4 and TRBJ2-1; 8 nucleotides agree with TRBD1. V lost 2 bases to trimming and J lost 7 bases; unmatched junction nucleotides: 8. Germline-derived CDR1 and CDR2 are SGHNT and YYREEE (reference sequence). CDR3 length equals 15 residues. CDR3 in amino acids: CASSLGGQGLNEQFF. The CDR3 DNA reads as TGTGCCAGCAGCTTAGGAGGACAGGGCCTTAATGAGCAGTTCTTC.

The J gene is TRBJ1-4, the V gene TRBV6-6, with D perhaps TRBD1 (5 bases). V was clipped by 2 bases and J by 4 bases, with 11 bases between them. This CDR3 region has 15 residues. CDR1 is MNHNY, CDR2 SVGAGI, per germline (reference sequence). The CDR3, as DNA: TGTGCCAGCAGTTACCGACGGACAAATAATGAAAAACTGTTTTTT. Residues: CASSYRRTNNEKLFF.

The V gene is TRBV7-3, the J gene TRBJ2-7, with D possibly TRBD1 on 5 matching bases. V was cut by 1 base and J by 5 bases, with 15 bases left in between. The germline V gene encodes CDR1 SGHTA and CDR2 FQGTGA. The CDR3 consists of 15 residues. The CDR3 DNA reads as TGTGCCAGCAGCTTAAGATGGACATCTCGCCACGAGCAGTACTTC. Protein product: CASSLRWTSRHEQYF.

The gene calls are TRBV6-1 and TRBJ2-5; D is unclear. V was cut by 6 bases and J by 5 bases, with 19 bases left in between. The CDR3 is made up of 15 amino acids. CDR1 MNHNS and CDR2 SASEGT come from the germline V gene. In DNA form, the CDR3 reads TGTGCCAGCAGCGACCCGCTTCTAGGGATTGAGACCCAGTACTTC. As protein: CASSDPLLGIETQYF.

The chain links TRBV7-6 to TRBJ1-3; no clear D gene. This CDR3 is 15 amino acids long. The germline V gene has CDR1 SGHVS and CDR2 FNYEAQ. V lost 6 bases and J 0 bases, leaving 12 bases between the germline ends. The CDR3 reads CASSPGNPSGNTIYF. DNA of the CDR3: TGTGCCAGCAGTCCTGGGAACCCCTCTGGAAACACCATATATTTT.

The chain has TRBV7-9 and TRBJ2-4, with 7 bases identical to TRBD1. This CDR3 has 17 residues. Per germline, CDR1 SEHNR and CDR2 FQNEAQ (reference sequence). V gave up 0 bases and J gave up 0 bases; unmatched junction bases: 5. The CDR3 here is CASSLARGGLAKNIQYF. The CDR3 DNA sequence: TGTGCCAGCAGCTTAGCGAGAGGGGGCTTAGCCAAAAACATTCAGTACTTC. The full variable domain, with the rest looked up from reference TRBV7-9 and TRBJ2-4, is DTGVSQNPRHKITKRGQNVTFRCDPISEHNRLYWYRQTLGQGPEFLTYFQNEAQLEKSRLLSDRFSAERPKGSFSTLEIQRTEQGDSAMYLCASSLARGGLAKNIQYFGAGTRLSVL.

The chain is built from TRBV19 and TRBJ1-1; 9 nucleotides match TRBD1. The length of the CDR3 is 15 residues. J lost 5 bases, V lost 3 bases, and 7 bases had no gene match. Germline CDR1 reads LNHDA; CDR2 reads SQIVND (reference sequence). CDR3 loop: CASSIRGQGGTEAFF. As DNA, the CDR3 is TGTGCCAGTAGTATTCGGGGACAGGGTGGGACTGAAGCTTTCTTT. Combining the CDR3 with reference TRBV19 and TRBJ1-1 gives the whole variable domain DGGITQSPKYLFRKEGQNVTLSCEQNLNHDAMYWYRQDPGQGLRLIYYSQIVNDFQKGDIAEGYSVSREKKESFPLTVTSAQKNPTAFYLCASSIRGQGGTEAFFGQGTRLTVV.

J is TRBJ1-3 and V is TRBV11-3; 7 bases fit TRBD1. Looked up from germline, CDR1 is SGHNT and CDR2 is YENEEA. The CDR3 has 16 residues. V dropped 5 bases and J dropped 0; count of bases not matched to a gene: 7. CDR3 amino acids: CASSPKGAGSGNTIYF. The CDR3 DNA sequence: TGTGCCAGCAGCCCTAAGGGGGCGGGCTCTGGAAACACCATATATTTT.

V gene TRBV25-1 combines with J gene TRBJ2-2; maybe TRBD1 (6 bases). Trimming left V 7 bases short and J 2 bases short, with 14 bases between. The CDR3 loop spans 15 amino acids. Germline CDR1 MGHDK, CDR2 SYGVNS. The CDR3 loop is CASTKGELNTGELFF. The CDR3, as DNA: TGTGCCAGCACCAAGGGGGAGCTAAACACCGGGGAGCTGTTTTTT.

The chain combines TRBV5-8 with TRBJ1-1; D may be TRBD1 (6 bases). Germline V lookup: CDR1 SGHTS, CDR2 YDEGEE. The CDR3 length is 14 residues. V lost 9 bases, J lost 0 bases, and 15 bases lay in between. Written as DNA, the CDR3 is TGTGCCAACGCGAACAGGGATATGAACACTGAAGCTTTCTTT. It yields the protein CANANRDMNTEAFF.

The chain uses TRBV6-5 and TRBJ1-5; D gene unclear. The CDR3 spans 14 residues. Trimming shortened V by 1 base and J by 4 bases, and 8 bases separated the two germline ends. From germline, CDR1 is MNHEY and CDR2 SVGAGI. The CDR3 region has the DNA TGTGCCAGCAGTTACTTCCAGAGTAATCAGCCCCAGCATTTT. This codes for CASSYFQSNQPQHF.